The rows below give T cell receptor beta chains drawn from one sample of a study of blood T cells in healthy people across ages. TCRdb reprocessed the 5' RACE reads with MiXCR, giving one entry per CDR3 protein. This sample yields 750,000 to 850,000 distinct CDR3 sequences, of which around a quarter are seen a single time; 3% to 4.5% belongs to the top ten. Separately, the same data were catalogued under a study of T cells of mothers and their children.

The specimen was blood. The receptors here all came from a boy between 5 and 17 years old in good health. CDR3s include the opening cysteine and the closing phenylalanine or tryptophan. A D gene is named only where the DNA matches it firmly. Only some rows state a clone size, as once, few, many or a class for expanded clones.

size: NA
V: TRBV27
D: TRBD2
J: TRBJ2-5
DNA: TGTGCCAGCAGACTGACTAGCGGGGGGGCCTGGGAGACCCAGTACTTC
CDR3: CASRLTSGGAWETQYF

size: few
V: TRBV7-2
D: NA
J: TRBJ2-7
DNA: TGTGCCAGCACCGGCCACGTGGGGGGCGACGAGCAGTACTTC
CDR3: CASTGHVGGDEQYF

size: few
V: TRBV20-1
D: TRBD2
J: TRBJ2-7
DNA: TGCAGTGCTGGCCCCCTAGCGGGGGTCTCCTACGAGCAGTACTTC
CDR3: CSAGPLAGVSYEQYF

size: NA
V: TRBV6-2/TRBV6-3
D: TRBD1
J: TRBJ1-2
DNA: TGTGCCAGCTCGGACGAGGGGGCCGATGGCTACACCTTC
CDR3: CASSDEGADGYTF

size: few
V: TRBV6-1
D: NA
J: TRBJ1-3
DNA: TGTGCCAGCAGTGATCACTCGGGTCTCTCTGGAAACACCATATATTTT
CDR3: CASSDHSGLSGNTIYF

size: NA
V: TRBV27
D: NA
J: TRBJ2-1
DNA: TGTGCCAGCCAAACAGGGATCAAGGTAAATGAGCAGTTCTTC
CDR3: CASQTGIKVNEQFF

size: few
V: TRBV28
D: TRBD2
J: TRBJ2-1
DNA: TGTGCCAGCAGTATGGGGAGCGGGGCCTACAATGAGCAGTTCTTC
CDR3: CASSMGSGAYNEQFF

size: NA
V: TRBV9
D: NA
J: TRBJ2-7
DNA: TGTGCCAGCAGCCTCGGGACGGGCGAAATCTACGAGCAGTACTTC
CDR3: CASSLGTGEIYEQYF

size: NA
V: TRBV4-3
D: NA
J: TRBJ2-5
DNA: TGCGCCAGCAGCCAAATTGGGCAGCTATCGGGGGAGACCCAGTACTTC
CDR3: CASSQIGQLSGETQYF

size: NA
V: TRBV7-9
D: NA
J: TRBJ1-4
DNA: TGTGCCAGCAGGTACAGTGGTAAGGAAAAACTGTTTTTT
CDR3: CASRYSGKEKLFF

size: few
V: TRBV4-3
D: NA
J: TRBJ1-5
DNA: TGCGCCAGCAGCCAAGATCTACAGCCATATCAGCCCCAGCATTTT
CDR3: CASSQDLQPYQPQHF

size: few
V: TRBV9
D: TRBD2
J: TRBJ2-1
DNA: TGTGCCAGCAGCGGGCGGGGGAGCTCCTACAATGAGCAGCTCTTC
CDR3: CASSGRGSSYNEQLF

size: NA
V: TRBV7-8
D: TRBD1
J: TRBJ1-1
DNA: TGTGCCAGCAGCTTAGTTAGACAGGGTTCTGAAGCTTTCTTT
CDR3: CASSLVRQGSEAFF

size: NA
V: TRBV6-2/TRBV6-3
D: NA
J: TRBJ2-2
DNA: TGTGCCAGCAGTCCCGGACTTCACACCGGGGAGCTGTTTTTT
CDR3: CASSPGLHTGELFF

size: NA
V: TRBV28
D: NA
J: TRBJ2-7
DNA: TGTGCCAGCAGTTGGGGTAACGAGCAGTACTTC
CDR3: CASSWGNEQYF

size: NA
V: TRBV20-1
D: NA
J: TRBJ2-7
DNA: TGCAGTGCACAACAGGACTACGAGCAGTACTTC
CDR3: CSAQQDYEQYF

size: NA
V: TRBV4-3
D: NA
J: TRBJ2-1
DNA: TGCGCCAGCAGCCAAGATGCGGGCAGTTGGGGGGGCCAGTGGGGCAATGAGCAGTTCTTC
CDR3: CASSQDAGSWGGQWGNEQFF

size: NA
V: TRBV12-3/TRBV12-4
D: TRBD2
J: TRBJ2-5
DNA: TGTGCCAGCAGTTTAGAGGTTACTAGCGGGGGGAAGGTCAAGACCCAGTACTTC
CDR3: CASSLEVTSGGKVKTQYF

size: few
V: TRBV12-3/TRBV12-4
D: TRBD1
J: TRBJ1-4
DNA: TGTGCCAGCAGTTTTGAGGGGGCAGGTGAAAAACTGTTTTTT
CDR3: CASSFEGAGEKLFF

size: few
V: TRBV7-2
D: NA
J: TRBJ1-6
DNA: TGTGCCAGCAGCTTAGTCGGGGTTTCCTATAATTCACCCCTCCACTTT
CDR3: CASSLVGVSYNSPLHF

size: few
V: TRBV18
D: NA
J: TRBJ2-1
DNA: TGTGCCAGCTCACCAATTAAGAGCATTGAGCAGTTCTTC
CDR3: CASSPIKSIEQFF

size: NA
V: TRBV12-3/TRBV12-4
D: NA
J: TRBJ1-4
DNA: TGTGCCAGCAGTTTAGGGTCCAAGGAAAAACTGTTTTTT
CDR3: CASSLGSKEKLFF

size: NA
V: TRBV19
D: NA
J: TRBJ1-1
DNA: TGTGCCAGTAGTATAGTCGGCAGCTCTGAAGCTTTCTTT
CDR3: CASSIVGSSEAFF

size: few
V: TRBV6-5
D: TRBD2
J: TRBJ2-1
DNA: TGTGCCAGCAGTTACTCGCGGGCCAGCGGGACCAATGAGCAGTTCTTC
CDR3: CASSYSRASGTNEQFF

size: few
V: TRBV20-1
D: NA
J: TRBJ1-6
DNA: TGCAGTGCTAGAGGGCGGGGGCAGGAGAGCTCACCCCTCCACTTT
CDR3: CSARGRGQESSPLHF

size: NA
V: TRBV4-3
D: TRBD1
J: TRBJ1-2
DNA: TGCGCCAGCAGCCACACCTCAAAAGGAACAGGGGGTCTCTATGGCTACACCTTC
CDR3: CASSHTSKGTGGLYGYTF

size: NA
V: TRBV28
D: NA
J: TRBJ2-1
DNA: TGTGCCAGCAGTTTATCCCCAGGGTACAATGAGCAGTTCTTC
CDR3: CASSLSPGYNEQFF

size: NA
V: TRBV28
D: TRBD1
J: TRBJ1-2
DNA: TGTGCCAGCAGTCTCCAGACAGGGGGCTTTGGCTACACCTTC
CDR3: CASSLQTGGFGYTF

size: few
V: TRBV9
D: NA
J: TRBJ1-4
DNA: TGTGCCAGCAGCGTAAGCTGGGGGAATGAAAAACTGTTTTTT
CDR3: CASSVSWGNEKLFF

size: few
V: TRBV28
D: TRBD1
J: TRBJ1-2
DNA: TGTGCCAGCAGTCAGCCGGGACAGGGGGTCGTTGGCTACACCTTC
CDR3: CASSQPGQGVVGYTF

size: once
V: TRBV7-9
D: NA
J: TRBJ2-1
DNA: TGTGCCAGCAGCTTCATAAGGGGTTCTTATTTGCAGTTCTTC
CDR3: CASSFIRGSYLQFF

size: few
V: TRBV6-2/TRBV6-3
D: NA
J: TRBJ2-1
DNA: TGTGCCAGCAGAGAACGGACAGCTCTGAACAATGAGCAGTTCTTC
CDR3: CASRERTALNNEQFF